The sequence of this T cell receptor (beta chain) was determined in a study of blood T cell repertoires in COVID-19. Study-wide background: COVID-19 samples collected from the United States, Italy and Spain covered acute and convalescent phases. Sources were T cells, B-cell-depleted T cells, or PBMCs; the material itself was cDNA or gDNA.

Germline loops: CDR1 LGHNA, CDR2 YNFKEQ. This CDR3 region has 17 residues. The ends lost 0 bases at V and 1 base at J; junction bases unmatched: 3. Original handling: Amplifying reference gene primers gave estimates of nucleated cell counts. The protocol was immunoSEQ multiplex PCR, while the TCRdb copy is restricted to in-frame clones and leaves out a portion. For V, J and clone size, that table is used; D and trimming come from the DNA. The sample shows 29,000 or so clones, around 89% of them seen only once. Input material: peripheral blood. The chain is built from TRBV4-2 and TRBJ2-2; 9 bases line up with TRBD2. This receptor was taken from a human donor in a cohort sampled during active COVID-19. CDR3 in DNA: TGTGCCAGCAGCCAAGAAGGCGGGGGGGTGAACACCGGGGAGCTGTTTTTT. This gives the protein CASSQEGGGVNTGELFF.